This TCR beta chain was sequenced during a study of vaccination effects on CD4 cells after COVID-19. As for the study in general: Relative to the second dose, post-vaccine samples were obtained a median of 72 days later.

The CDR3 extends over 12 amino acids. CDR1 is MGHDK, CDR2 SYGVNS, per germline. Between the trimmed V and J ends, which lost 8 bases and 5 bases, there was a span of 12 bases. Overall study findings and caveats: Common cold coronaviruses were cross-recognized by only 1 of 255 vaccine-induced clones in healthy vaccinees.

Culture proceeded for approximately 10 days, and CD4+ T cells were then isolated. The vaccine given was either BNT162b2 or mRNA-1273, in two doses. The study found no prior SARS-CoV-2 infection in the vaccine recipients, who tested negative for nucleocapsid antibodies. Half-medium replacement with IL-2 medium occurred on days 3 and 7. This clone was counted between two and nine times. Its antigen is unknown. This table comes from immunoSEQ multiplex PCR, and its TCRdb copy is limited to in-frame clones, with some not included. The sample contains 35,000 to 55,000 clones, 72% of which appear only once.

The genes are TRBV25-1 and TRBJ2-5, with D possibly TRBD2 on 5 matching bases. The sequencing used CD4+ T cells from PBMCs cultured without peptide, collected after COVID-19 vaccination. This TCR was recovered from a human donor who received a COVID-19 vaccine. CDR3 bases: TGTGCCAGCCAAGGAGGATTGGAGACCCAGTACTTC. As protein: CASQGGLETQYF. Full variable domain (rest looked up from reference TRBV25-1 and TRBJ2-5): EADIYQTPRYLVIGTGKKITLECSQTMGHDKMYWYQQDPGMELHLIHYSYGVNSTEKGDLSSESTVSRIRTEHFPLTLESARPSHTSQYLCASQGGLETQYFGPGTRLLVL.